The clone carrying this T cell receptor beta chain was counted a few times. Its antigen is as yet unknown. Some clones are missing from TCRdb's copy, which holds only in-frame ones; the method was immunoSEQ multiplex PCR. The data hold some 55,000 clones, with around 84% observed a single time. The CDR3 runs to 14 residues. Germline-derived CDR1 and CDR2 are SGHVS and FNYEAQ. V was pared by 5 bases and J by 7 bases, with 14 bases between. This sample is drawn from a study of OX40 agonist ivuxolimab in advanced cancers. As for the study in general: Mean age approximately 61 years, range about 20 to 79; nearly 85% male. Study-level findings and limits: Low normalized clonal expansion also occurred in some nonresponding patients. Clonal expansion in partial responders at 0.1-3.0 mg/kg ranked among the lowest.

This sample comprised CD4+ or CD8+ T cells sorted from blood, obtained in a trial of the OX40 agonist ivuxolimab. The receptor was derived from an adult with an advanced solid tumor such as melanoma, head and neck, liver or kidney cancer. The chain carries TRBV7-6 and TRBJ1-4; a weak D match, TRBD1 (6 bases). CDR3 in amino acids: CASSPLGTTEKLFF. For the CDR3, the DNA is TGTGCCAGCAGCCCCCTCGGGACAACTGAAAAACTGTTTTTT. The full variable domain, completed using reference TRBV7-6 and TRBJ1-4, is GAGVSQSPRYKVTKRGQDVALRCDPISGHVSLYWYRQALGQGPEFLTYFNYEAQQDKSGLPNDRFSAERPEGSISTLTIQRTEQRDSAMYRCASSPLGTTEKLFFGSGTQLSVL.